These 5 T cell receptor beta chains were sequenced from one sample in a study of T cell responses to AZD1222 COVID-19 vaccine. TCRdb keeps only in-frame clones here, not all; method: immunoSEQ multiplex PCR. The repertoire includes around 67,000 clones, around 83% of them detected once, and roughly 6.6% sits in the top ten. Sequenced material: peripheral blood, taken on day 0 of AZD1222 vaccination. The receptors here all came from an adult in good health.

The chain carries TRBV30 and TRBJ2-3; weak D call: TRBD2 (6 bases). The CDR3 has 14 residues. Germline CDR1 and CDR2: GTSNPN and SVGIG (reference sequence). Trimming removed 0 bases from V and 6 bases from J, with 13 bases in between. In DNA, the CDR3 is TGTGCCTGGAGTGTAGATGGGACTGGGGATACGCAGTATTTT. Translated: CAWSVDGTGDTQYF. The full variable domain, in which reference TRBV30 and TRBJ2-3 provide the parts outside the CDR3, is SQTIHQWPATLVQPVGSPLSLECTVEGTSNPNLYWYRQAAGRGLQLLFYSVGIGQISSEVPQNLSASRPQDRQFILSSKKLLLSDSGFYLCAWSVDGTGDTQYFGPGTRLTVL.

V and J are TRBV19 and TRBJ1-6; D is undetermined. The V end lost 5 bases, the J end lost 5 bases, and 10 bases lay between the germline ends. Looked up from germline, CDR1 is LNHDA and CDR2 is SQIVND (reference sequence). The CDR3 loop spans 14 amino acids. The DNA of the CDR3 is TGTGCCAGTAGTCCAAGGTGGAATAATTCACCCCTCCACTTT. It specifies CASSPRWNNSPLHF.

This chain uses TRBV6-6 with TRBJ1-4, with D unclear. From germline, CDR1 is MNHNY and CDR2 SVGAGI (reference sequence). CDR3 length: 15 residues. Trimming took off 5 bases at V and 8 bases at J, with 18 bases between the two ends. The CDR3: CASSKLDRPGEKLFF. The CDR3 region has the DNA TGTGCCAGCAGTAAGTTAGACCGACCCGGGGAAAAACTGTTTTTT.

The chain recombines TRBV5-1 with TRBJ1-4; D is uncertain. V was trimmed by 7 bases and J by 4 bases, leaving 11 bases between them. This CDR3 comprises 13 residues. CDR1 and CDR2 (germline): SGHRS, YFSETQ. The CDR3: CASRKEVNEKLFF. CDR3 nucleotides: TGCGCCAGCCGGAAGGAGGTTAATGAAAAACTGTTTTTT.

The CDR3 protein is CASSAGGPHNEQFF. The CDR3 DNA reads as TGTGCCAGCAGTGCGGGGGGGCCCCACAATGAGCAGTTCTTC. The chain is built from TRBV2 and TRBJ2-1, with 8 bases that match TRBD2. CDR3 length: 14 amino acids. Trimming took 4 bases from V and 5 from J; bases not matched to a gene: 4. Per the germline V gene, CDR1 is SNHLY and CDR2 is FYNNEI.